This T cell receptor (beta chain) was found in a study of cytomegalovirus exposure and HLA in healthy donors. General observations from the study: Per a later analysis, HLA-associated TCR beta chains showed more clonal expansion than other, equally common TCR beta chains.

The PCR was carried out with 60 Vbeta primers and 13 Jbeta primers. The protocol was immunoSEQ multiplex PCR, while the TCRdb copy is restricted to in-frame clones and leaves out a portion. The repertoire consists of 100,000 to 120,000 clones, with 60% to 85% occurring once and the leading ten covering about 3.2%. Remarks on this clone: Its antigen remains unidentified.

This CDR3 comprises 15 residues. The V gene lost 0 bases and the J gene lost 4 bases, with 12 bases spanning the gap. CDR1 SGDLS and CDR2 YYNGEE come from the germline V gene. The clonotype comes from a woman in her fifties or sixties in good health and CMV-seropositive. What was sequenced was PBMCs. The chain is built from TRBV9 and TRBJ2-3, with D possibly TRBD2 on 6 matching bases. CDR3 DNA sequence: TGTGCCAGCAGCGTAGATGGAGGGCGGGCAGATACGCAGTATTTT. Its translation: CASSVDGGRADTQYF.